This TCR beta chain is drawn from a study of blood T cells in healthy people across ages. Sample-barcoded 5' priming and a J-beta primer mix drove a second PCR of 7 to 11 cycles. TCRdb reprocessed the 5' RACE reads with MiXCR, giving one entry per CDR3 protein. The table includes hundreds of thousands of distinct CDR3 sequences, nearly 60% detected once. At least ten counts were recorded for this clonotype. PBMCs numbering at least 6 million were isolated per sample. The CDR3 is 14 residues long. Germline V CDR1 and CDR2: DFQATT, SNEGSKA (reference sequence). V lost 5 bases, J lost 2 bases, and 14 bases lay in between.

Sequencing used blood. The chain uses TRBV20-1 and TRBJ2-3, with a tentative D call TRBD2 (6 bases). This TCR derives from a man aged 30 to 39 in good health. The DNA of the CDR3 is TGCAGTGCTTTACCGGGACTCAACACAGATACGCAGTATTTT. Its translation is CSALPGLNTDTQYF.